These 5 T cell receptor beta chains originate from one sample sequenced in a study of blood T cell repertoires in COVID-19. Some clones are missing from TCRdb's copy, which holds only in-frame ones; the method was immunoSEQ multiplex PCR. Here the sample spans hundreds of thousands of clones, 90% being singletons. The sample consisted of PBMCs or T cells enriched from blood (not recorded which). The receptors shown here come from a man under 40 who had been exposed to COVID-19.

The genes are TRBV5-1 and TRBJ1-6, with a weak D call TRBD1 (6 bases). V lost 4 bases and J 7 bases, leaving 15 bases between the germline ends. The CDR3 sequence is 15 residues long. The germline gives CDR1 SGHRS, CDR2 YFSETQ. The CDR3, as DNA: TGCGCCAGCAGCCCGGGGGGGACACCCAATTCACCCCTCCACTTT. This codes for CASSPGGTPNSPLHF.

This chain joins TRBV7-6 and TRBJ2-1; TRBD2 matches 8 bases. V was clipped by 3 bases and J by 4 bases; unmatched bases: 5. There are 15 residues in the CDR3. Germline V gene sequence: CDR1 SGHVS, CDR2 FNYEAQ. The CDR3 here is CASSFRRGAYNEQFF. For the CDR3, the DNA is TGTGCCAGCAGCTTCCGGCGGGGGGCTTACAATGAGCAGTTCTTC.

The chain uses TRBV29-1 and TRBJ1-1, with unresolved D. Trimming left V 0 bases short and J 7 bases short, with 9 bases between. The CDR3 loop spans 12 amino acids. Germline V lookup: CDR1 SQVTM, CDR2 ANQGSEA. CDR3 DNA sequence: TGCAGCGTTGAAGAGTCTACCGTTGAAGCTTTCTTT. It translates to CSVEESTVEAFF.

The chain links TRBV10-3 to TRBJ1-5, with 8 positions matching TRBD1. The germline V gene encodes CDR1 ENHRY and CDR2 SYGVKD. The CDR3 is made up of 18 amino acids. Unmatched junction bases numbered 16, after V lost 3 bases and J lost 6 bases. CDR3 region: CAISDTGGTGSQSQPQHF. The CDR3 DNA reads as TGTGCCATCAGTGATACAGGGGGGACAGGCAGCCAGAGTCAGCCCCAGCATTTT.

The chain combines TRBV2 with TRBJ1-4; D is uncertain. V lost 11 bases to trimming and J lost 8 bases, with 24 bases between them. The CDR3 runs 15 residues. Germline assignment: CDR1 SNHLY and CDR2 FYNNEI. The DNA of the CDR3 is TGTGCCTCTTCCCGGGGTGTCAGAGAGAACGAAAAACTGTTTTTT. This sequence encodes CASSRGVRENEKLFF.